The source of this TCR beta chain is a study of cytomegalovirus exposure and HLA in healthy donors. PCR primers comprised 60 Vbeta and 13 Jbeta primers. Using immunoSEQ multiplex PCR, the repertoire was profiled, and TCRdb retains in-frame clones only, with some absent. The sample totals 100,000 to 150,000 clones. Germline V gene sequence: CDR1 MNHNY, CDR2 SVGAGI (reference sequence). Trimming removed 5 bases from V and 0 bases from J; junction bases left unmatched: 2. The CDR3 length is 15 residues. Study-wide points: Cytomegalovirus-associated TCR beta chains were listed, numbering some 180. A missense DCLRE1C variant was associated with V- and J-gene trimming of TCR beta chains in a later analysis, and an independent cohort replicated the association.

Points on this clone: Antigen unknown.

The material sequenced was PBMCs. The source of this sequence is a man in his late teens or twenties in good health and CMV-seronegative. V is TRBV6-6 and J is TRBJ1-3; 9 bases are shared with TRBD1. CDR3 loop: CASSRTGDSGNTIYF. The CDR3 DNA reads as TGTGCCAGCAGTAGGACAGGGGACTCTGGAAACACCATATATTTT.